Listed here are 32 T cell receptor beta chains from one sample, sequenced in a study of beta chain features in type 1 diabetes. Reverse transcription of all isolated RNA meant that expressed TCRB transcripts were sequenced. The protocol was immunoSEQ multiplex PCR, while the TCRdb copy is restricted to in-frame clones and leaves out a portion. The sample comprises around 430,000 clones, approximately 30% of which are singletons, and 0.06% to 0.07% rests with the top ten. The specimen sequenced was naive CD4+ T cells from blood. The receptors originated from a man aged 18 to 29 in good health.

This clone was counted only a few times. CDR3 nucleotides: TGTGCCTGGAGTGGAGGAAAGGGGATGAGCAATCAGCCCCAGCATTTT. It codes for CAWSGGKGMSNQPQHF. The V call is TRBV30, the J call TRBJ1-5; tentative D call: TRBD1 (5 bases). The CDR3 contains 16 residues. Germline V CDR1 and CDR2: GTSNPN, SVGIG (reference sequence). The V gene lost 1 base and the J gene lost 1 base, with 14 bases spanning the gap.

This clone was seen a few times. This sequence joins TRBV30 and TRBJ1-5; D not resolved. The CDR3 extends over 13 amino acids. Per germline, CDR1 GTSNPN and CDR2 SVGIG (reference sequence). The V end lost 1 base, the J end lost 4 bases, and 8 bases lay between the germline ends. The CDR3 nucleotides are TGTGCCTGGAGTGGGCCGGCGAATCAGCCCCAGCATTTT. Amino acids: CAWSGPANQPQHF.

The chain joins TRBV5-4 to TRBJ2-6, with D possibly being TRBD2 (5 bases). CDR1 SGHNT and CDR2 YYREEE come from the germline V gene (reference sequence). The length of the CDR3 is 15 residues. V lost 4 bases to trimming and J lost 3 bases, with 11 bases between them. CDR3 DNA sequence: TGTGCCAGCAGCGGCTCCGGGAATGGGGCCAACGTCCTGACTTTC. It yields the protein CASSGSGNGANVLTF.

This clone came up a few times. V and J are TRBV5-1 and TRBJ2-1; 13 bases are a match to TRBD2. The V gene end was trimmed by 6 bases and the J gene end by 2 bases; junction bases not matched to a gene: 11. CDR1 and CDR2 from the germline V gene are SGHRS and YFSETQ. The CDR3 sequence is 18 residues long. CDR3 amino acids: CASTRAGLAGAAYNEQFF. In nucleotides, the CDR3 is TGCGCCAGCACCAGGGCCGGACTAGCGGGAGCAGCCTACAATGAGCAGTTCTTC.

This clone was detected a few times. The chain links TRBV14 to TRBJ2-7; the D gene is possibly TRBD1 (7 bases). V was trimmed by 4 bases and J by 3 bases, leaving 16 bases between them. Germline loops: CDR1 SGHDN, CDR2 FVKESK. The CDR3 covers 15 residues. The CDR3 reads CASSLGGTANYEQYF. CDR3 nucleotide sequence: TGTGCCAGCAGCCTCGGAGGGACAGCGAACTACGAGCAGTACTTC. Using reference TRBV14 and TRBJ2-7 for the parts outside the CDR3, the full variable domain is EAGVTQFPSHSVIEKGQTVTLRCDPISGHDNLYWYRRVMGKEIKFLLHFVKESKQDESGMPNNRFLAERTGGTYSTLKVQPAELEDSGVYFCASSLGGTANYEQYFGPGTRLTVT.

This chain connects TRBV30 to TRBJ1-2; D uncertain. V was clipped by 3 bases and J by 6 bases, with 11 bases between them. The CDR3 runs to 12 residues. The V gene's germline CDR1 is GTSNPN and CDR2 SVGIG (reference sequence). This CDR3 reads CAWSRGPNGYTF. Here the CDR3 DNA reads TGTGCCTGGAGCCGAGGCCCCAATGGCTACACCTTC.

This clone turned up a few times. The chain joins TRBV9 to TRBJ2-2; D ambiguous. The CDR3 spans 15 residues. With 6 bases removed from V and 1 base from J, the gap between germline ends came to 13 bases. Germline CDR1 and CDR2: SGDLS and YYNGEE. This CDR3 is CASIPGGVNTGELFF. CDR3 bases: TGTGCCAGCATCCCGGGCGGTGTGAACACCGGGGAGCTGTTTTTT.

The rearrangement joins TRBV25-1 to TRBJ1-4; 12 nucleotides line up with TRBD1. Trimming cost V 5 bases and J 5 bases; bases outside gene matches: 6. Germline CDR1 MGHDK, CDR2 SYGVNS. This CDR3 spans 16 amino acids. The CDR3 nucleotides read TGTGCCAGCAGTCCACTGGGACAGGGGGCAAATGAAAAACTGTTTTTT. It specifies CASSPLGQGANEKLFF.

V is TRBV7-3 and J is TRBJ2-3; 10 nucleotides align to TRBD2. Unmatched junction bases numbered 9, after V lost 5 bases and J lost 4 bases. Germline CDR1 SGHTA, CDR2 FQGTGA. This CDR3 is 16 amino acids long. Written as DNA, the CDR3 is TGTGCCAGCAGCCCCCATCTAGCGGGGGCGGCAGATACGCAGTATTTT. This translates into CASSPHLAGAADTQYF.

This clone turned up a few times. V is TRBV4-1 and J is TRBJ2-1; the match to TRBD2 covers 9 bases. The germline gives CDR1 MGHRA, CDR2 YSYEKL. Unmatched junction bases numbered 7, after V lost 4 bases and J lost 6 bases. CDR3 length: 15 residues. The CDR3 sequence is CASSPGLAILNEQFF. The DNA for the CDR3 is TGCGCCAGCAGCCCGGGACTAGCTATCCTCAATGAGCAGTTCTTC.

The chain links TRBV20-1 to TRBJ2-1; D unresolved. The CDR3 is made up of 11 amino acids. Deletions cut 3 bases from V and 6 bases from J, with 6 bases between. Germline V gene lookup returns CDR1 DFQATT and CDR2 SNEGSKA (reference sequence). CDR3 sequence: CSARSSNEQFF. CDR3 in DNA: TGCAGTGCTAGGTCTAGCAATGAGCAGTTCTTC.

J is TRBJ2-2 and V is TRBV9; D gene unclear. CDR1 and CDR2 from the germline V gene are SGDLS and YYNGEE. Trimming stripped 0 bases from V and 7 bases from J, with 10 bases between. The CDR3 runs 14 residues. The CDR3 DNA follows: TGTGCCAGCAGCGTAGTGGGCCAAGGCGGGGAGCTGTTTTTT. It is translated as CASSVVGQGGELFF.

The genes are TRBV30 and TRBJ2-4, with a possible D match to TRBD2 (6 bases). The ends were cut back, 1 base at V and 6 bases at J, with 7 bases in the middle. CDR3 length: 12 amino acids. Per the germline V gene, CDR1 is GTSNPN and CDR2 is SVGIG (reference sequence). CDR3 sequence: CAWSGGVNIQYF. Here the CDR3 DNA reads TGTGCCTGGAGTGGCGGGGTAAACATTCAGTACTTC. Together with reference TRBV30 and TRBJ2-4, the CDR3 gives the full variable domain: SQTIHQWPATLVQPVGSPLSLECTVEGTSNPNLYWYRQAAGRGLQLLFYSVGIGQISSEVPQNLSASRPQDRQFILSSKKLLLSDSGFYLCAWSGGVNIQYFGAGTRLSVL.

This chain connects TRBV7-9 to TRBJ2-1, with unresolved D. In germline, CDR1 is SEHNR, CDR2 FQNEAQ (reference sequence). The CDR3 contains 14 residues. Trimming cost V 6 bases and J 6 bases, with 15 bases left between them. CDR3 coding DNA: TGTGCCAGCAGAGATAGGACGGTCCGCAATGAGCAGTTCTTC. It specifies CASRDRTVRNEQFF. Variable domain in full (rest from reference TRBV7-9 and TRBJ2-1): DTGVSQNPRHKITKRGQNVTFRCDPISEHNRLYWYRQTLGQGPEFLTYFQNEAQLEKSRLLSDRFSAERPKGSFSTLEIQRTEQGDSAMYLCASRDRTVRNEQFFGPGTRLTVL.

The chain uses TRBV5-1 and TRBJ2-1; 7 nucleotides line up with TRBD2. The CDR3 runs to 14 residues. The germline CDR1 and CDR2 sequences are SGHRS and YFSETQ. Trimming took 7 bases from V and 3 from J; bases not matched to a gene: 7. As DNA, the CDR3 is TGCGCCAGCTCGGAGGCTAGCGGCTACAATGAGCAGTTCTTC. Its protein is CASSEASGYNEQFF.

This clone appeared a few times. V and J are TRBV15 and TRBJ2-7; TRBD2 matches at 7 bases. The CDR3 contains 16 residues. Looked up from germline, CDR1 is LNHNV and CDR2 is YYDKDF (reference sequence). V lost 0 bases and J lost 3; bases outside the gene matches: 8. Here the CDR3 reads CATSRDLASGVYEQYF. The CDR3 nucleotides are TGTGCCACCAGCAGAGATCTGGCTAGCGGAGTCTACGAGCAGTACTTC. Based on the CDR3 plus reference TRBV15 and TRBJ2-7, the full variable domain is DAMVIQNPRYQVTQFGKPVTLSCSQTLNHNVMYWYQQKSSQAPKLLFHYYDKDFNNEADTPDNFQSRRPNTSFCFLDIRSPGLGDTAMYLCATSRDLASGVYEQYFGPGTRLTVT.

The chain carries TRBV19 and TRBJ2-3, with a possible D match to TRBD1 (6 bases). The CDR3 runs 12 residues. Germline V gene sequence: CDR1 LNHDA, CDR2 SQIVND (reference sequence). Deletions cut 3 bases from V and 7 bases from J, with 8 bases between. As DNA, the CDR3 is TGTGCCAGTAGTATTGGACAGTATACGCAGTATTTT. Translation: CASSIGQYTQYF. Using reference TRBV19 and TRBJ2-3 for the parts outside the CDR3, the full variable domain is DGGITQSPKYLFRKEGQNVTLSCEQNLNHDAMYWYRQDPGQGLRLIYYSQIVNDFQKGDIAEGYSVSREKKESFPLTVTSAQKNPTAFYLCASSIGQYTQYFGPGTRLTVL.

In its sample, this clone was seen once. CDR3 sequence: CASSPSYFHEQYF. DNA for the CDR3: TGTGCCAGCTCCCCCTCTTACTTCCACGAGCAGTACTTC. The chain recombines TRBV18 with TRBJ2-7; D unresolved. The CDR3 has 13 residues. The V and J ends lost 6 bases and 5 bases respectively, with 14 bases between them. The germline CDR1 and CDR2 sequences are KGHSH and LQKENI.

This clone occurred once. The V gene is TRBV9, the J gene TRBJ2-3; unclear D gene. CDR1 is SGDLS and CDR2 is YYNGEE in the germline V gene. The length of the CDR3 is 12 residues. V was shortened by 4 bases and J by 2 bases, with 5 bases between the two germline ends. This CDR3 is CASSRDTDTQYF. Here the CDR3 DNA reads TGTGCCAGCAGCAGGGACACAGATACGCAGTATTTT.

This clone was counted only a few times. This sequence joins TRBV18 and TRBJ2-5; 9 positions match TRBD1. The CDR3 has 15 residues. Germline CDR1 is KGHSH and CDR2 is LQKENI. Trimming removed 3 bases from V and 5 bases from J; junction bases left unmatched: 7. The CDR3 region is CASSPLGQGVETQYF. In nucleotides, the CDR3 is TGTGCCAGCTCACCCTTGGGACAGGGAGTCGAGACCCAGTACTTC.

V gene TRBV18 combines with J gene TRBJ1-1; TRBD1 agrees at 8 bases. After removal of 6 bases from V and 4 bases from J, the junction contained 16 bases not matched to a gene. The CDR3 runs to 17 residues. Germline loops: CDR1 KGHSH, CDR2 LQKENI. The CDR3: CASSSNGAGGFGTEAFF. For the CDR3, the DNA is TGTGCCAGCTCCTCGAATGGCGCAGGGGGCTTCGGCACTGAAGCTTTCTTT.

This clone was counted many times. The V gene is TRBV7-2, the J gene TRBJ2-4; maybe TRBD2 (5 bases). The CDR3 sequence is 15 residues long. Germline V CDR1 and CDR2: SGHTA, FQGNSA. V lost 2 bases and J 9 bases, leaving 17 bases between the germline ends. CDR3 in DNA: TGTGCCAGCAGCTTACTCCCGGCCCCGGGGAGCATTCAGTACTTC. The encoded protein is CASSLLPAPGSIQYF.

There are a few counts of this clone. This CDR3 is CASSLQAASYEQYF. The CDR3 bases are TGCGCCAGCAGCTTGCAGGCAGCCTCCTACGAGCAGTACTTC. This chain connects TRBV5-1 to TRBJ2-7, with D unclear. Germline V gene data show CDR1 as SGHRS and CDR2 as YFSETQ. The CDR3 has 14 amino acids. Trimming pared 1 base from V and 0 bases from J, leaving 8 bases between.

The chain couples TRBV5-1 to TRBJ2-1; D possibly corresponds to TRBD1 (5 bases). V dropped 6 bases and J dropped 7 bases, with 14 bases sitting between them. CDR3 length: 13 amino acids. CDR1 SGHRS and CDR2 YFSETQ come from the germline V gene. The CDR3 DNA reads TGCGCCAGCACCTCCACAGGATTTAATGAGCAGTTCTTC. Its protein product is CASTSTGFNEQFF.

Comments on this clone: Other DNA sequences within the sample encode an identical CDR3. CDR3 amino acids: CAWSVRADQPQHF. CDR3 DNA: TGTGCCTGGAGTGTCAGGGCCGACCAGCCCCAGCATTTT. This chain uses TRBV30 with TRBJ1-5, with D maybe TRBD1 (5 bases). The CDR3 has 13 amino acids. Trimming removed 0 bases at V and 7 bases at J, with 10 bases between. In germline, CDR1 is GTSNPN, CDR2 SVGIG (reference sequence).

J is TRBJ1-1 and V is TRBV5-6; D gene uncertain. V was shortened by 4 bases and J by 4 bases, with 17 bases between the two germline ends. CDR3 length equals 15 residues. Germline loops: CDR1 SGHDT, CDR2 YYEEEE. This chain's CDR3 is CASSALLTRSTEAFF. CDR3 sequence (DNA): TGTGCCAGCAGCGCACTGTTGACACGGAGCACTGAAGCTTTCTTT.

The chain is built from TRBV9 and TRBJ1-2, with 11 bases that match TRBD1. Germline lookup yields CDR1 SGDLS and CDR2 YYNGEE. Trimming removed 4 bases from V and 4 bases from J; junction bases left unmatched: 3. This CDR3 is built from 14 residues. The CDR3 reads CASSPGQGAYGYTF. CDR3 nucleotide sequence: TGTGCCAGCAGCCCAGGACAGGGGGCCTATGGCTACACCTTC.

V gene TRBV7-8 combines with J gene TRBJ2-1; 9 bases map to TRBD2. The germline V gene has CDR1 SGHVS and CDR2 FQNEAQ. V was clipped by 5 bases and J by 3 bases; unmatched bases: 8. The CDR3 has 16 residues. The CDR3, as DNA: TGTGCCAGCAGCCCTCGGAGGACTAGCGTCTACAATGAGCAGTTCTTC. Residues: CASSPRRTSVYNEQFF.

The V call is TRBV15, the J call TRBJ2-7, with 10 bases fitting TRBD2. There are 17 residues in the CDR3. Germline loops: CDR1 LNHNV, CDR2 YYDKDF (reference sequence). Losses at the gene ends were 0 bases for V and 3 bases for J; bases not matched to a gene: 8. CDR3 region: CATSRDSTSGTIYEQYF. As DNA, the CDR3 is TGTGCCACCAGCAGAGATAGCACTAGCGGGACGATCTACGAGCAGTACTTC.

This clone occurred a few times. The chain couples TRBV6-1 to TRBJ2-7, with D unresolved. The CDR3 covers 14 residues. Trimming removed 7 bases from V and 3 bases from J, with 16 bases in between. Germline V CDR1 and CDR2: MNHNS, SASEGT. CDR3 protein: CASIGVGVDYEQYF. In DNA, the CDR3 is TGTGCCAGCATTGGCGTAGGTGTGGACTACGAGCAGTACTTC.

The table lists this clone with a few counts. This sequence joins TRBV7-8 and TRBJ2-3; D is ambiguous. Germline-derived CDR1 and CDR2 are SGHVS and FQNEAQ. CDR3 length: 14 residues. V lost 2 bases, J lost 4 bases, and 10 bases lay in between. The CDR3 nucleotides read TGTGCCAGCAGCTTAATTCGAGTTGCAGATACGCAGTATTTT. It is translated as CASSLIRVADTQYF.

The chain carries TRBV16 and TRBJ2-1; D unclear. CDR3 size: 15 residues. Germline V lookup: CDR1 KGHSY, CDR2 FQNENV. Deletions cut 0 bases from V and 3 bases from J, with 9 bases between. CDR3 DNA: TGTGCCAGCAGCCAATCGTCCCAGCGCTACAATGAGCAGTTCTTC. It specifies CASSQSSQRYNEQFF.